These T cell receptor beta chains were read from a single sample in a study of blood T cell dynamics during melanoma immunotherapy. Repertoires were generated with immunoSEQ multiplex PCR, while TCRdb's copy carries only in-frame clones and drops some. The repertoire includes roughly 15,000 clones, 80% to 90% of them detected once, and around 5% sits in the top ten. This specimen was blood, taken from a patient treated with checkpoint blockade. The receptors were sampled from a human donor with melanoma. CDR3s include the opening cysteine and the closing phenylalanine or tryptophan. D genes are given only for firm matches. Size is omitted from some rows. Given values are once, few, many or a class for expanded clones.

>TRBV30|TRBJ1-5|.|.
TGTGCCTGGAGTAGTTTGGGGCATCAGCCCCAACATTTT
CAWSSLGHQPQHF
>TRBV6-4|TRBJ2-1|TRBD2|.
TGTGCCAGCAGTGAACTAGCGGGAATAGTCAATGAGCAGTTCTTC
CASSELAGIVNEQFF
>TRBV18|TRBJ1-1|.|.
TGTGCCAGCTCACAGCAGGGAGAAGGAATGAACACTGAAGCTTTCTTT
CASSQQGEGMNTEAFF
>TRBV7-9|TRBJ2-7|.|large
TGTGCCAGCAGCCCCAGAGGGTACGAGCAGTACTTC
CASSPRGYEQYF
>TRBV5-4|TRBJ2-7|.|.
TGTGCCAGCAGCGGGACTTCACCCTACGAGCAGTACTTC
CASSGTSPYEQYF
>TRBV5-4|TRBJ2-6|.|.
TGTGCCAGCAGCTTGTCCCACTCCAGGGGTCCCGGGGCCAACGTCCTGACTTTC
CASSLSHSRGPGANVLTF
>TRBV7-7|TRBJ2-3|.|.
TGTGCTAGCAGCTTAGCTACCACCACAGATACGCAGTATTTT
CASSLATTTDTQYF
>TRBV28|TRBJ1-1|TRBD1|once
TGTGCCAGCAGTTCGGACAGGGGTGTAGCTTTCTTT
CASSSDRGVAFF
>TRBV15|TRBJ2-3|.|.
TGTGCCACCGGCTTGGCCCTAGCCCAGGATACGCAGTATTTT
CATGLALAQDTQYF
>TRBV5-1|TRBJ1-6|.|.
TGCGCCAGCAGCACGAGGGTAGCTCCTCATTCACCCCTCCACTTT
CASSTRVAPHSPLHF
>TRBV7-9|TRBJ2-6|TRBD2|.
TGTGCCAGCAGCTGGCGGGAGCGCTCTGGGGCCAACGTCCTGACTTTC
CASSWRERSGANVLTF
>TRBV29-1|TRBJ1-2|TRBD1|.
TGCAGCGTCGTACAGGGGAACTATGGCTACACCTTC
CSVVQGNYGYTF
>TRBV11-3|TRBJ2-1|.|.
TGTGCCAGCAGCTTATGGGGGGAGACCTACAATGAGCAGTTCTTC
CASSLWGETYNEQFF
>TRBV5-1|TRBJ2-3|.|few
TGCGCCAGATTAAAGGATACGCAGTATTTT
CARLKDTQYF
>TRBV2|TRBJ2-3|TRBD2|.
TGTGCCAGCAGTGGGCTAGCGGGGCCCGATACGCAGTATTTT
CASSGLAGPDTQYF
>TRBV7-9|TRBJ2-1|.|.
TGTGCCAGCAGCTTAGCGGGAGTCGGGAACAATGAGCAGTTCTTC
CASSLAGVGNNEQFF
>TRBV28|TRBJ2-7|.|.
TGTGCCAGCAGTTTATCTCCCGGTTACGAGCAGTACTTC
CASSLSPGYEQYF
>TRBV4-1|TRBJ2-7|TRBD2|.
TGCGCCAGCAGCCAGACTCTGGGGGGGTTCTACGAGCAGTACTTC
CASSQTLGGFYEQYF
>TRBV9|TRBJ1-1|TRBD1|.
TGTGCCAGCAACCGGGACAGGGCAAACACTGAAGCTTTCTTT
CASNRDRANTEAFF
>TRBV7-2|TRBJ2-1|TRBD2|.
TGTGCCAGCAGCATAGCGGGAGGGCCCCGCAATGAGCAGTTCTTC
CASSIAGGPRNEQFF
>TRBV4-3|TRBJ2-4|TRBD2|.
TGCGCCAGCAGCCAAGATACTAGCGGGAGGGCCCTCGGGGCCAAAAACATTCAGTACTTC
CASSQDTSGRALGAKNIQYF
>TRBV4-1|TRBJ1-1|.|.
TGCGCCAGCAGCCATGGATGGGGGGGGACTGAAGCTTTCTTT
CASSHGWGGTEAFF
>TRBV2|TRBJ1-2|.|.
TGTGCCAGCAGTGACAGGGTGAGCTATGGCTACACCTTC
CASSDRVSYGYTF
>TRBV9|TRBJ1-2|TRBD1|.
TGTGCCAGCAGCCCCCCGGGACAGGGTACTAACTATGGCTACACCTTC
CASSPPGQGTNYGYTF
>TRBV11-1|TRBJ2-1|.|.
TGTGCCAGCAGCGGGGATAGCTCCTACAATGAGCAGTTCTTC
CASSGDSSYNEQFF
>TRBV7-6|TRBJ2-7|.|.
TGTGCCAGCCCCTGGGCAGGGGACTCCTACGAGCAGTACTTC
CASPWAGDSYEQYF
>TRBV6-5|TRBJ2-7|.|.
TGTGCCAGCAGCTCCCTTTGGGAGCAGTACTTC
CASSSLWEQYF
>TRBV5-8|TRBJ1-6|.|.
TGTGCCAGCAGCCCCGACAGGAACGCACCCCTCCACTTT
CASSPDRNAPLHF
>TRBV6-5|TRBJ2-7|.|.
TGTGCCAGCTCCCCCAATTCGGACAGCGAGCAGTACTTC
CASSPNSDSEQYF
>TRBV6-6|TRBJ1-5|.|once
TGTGCCAGCAGTCCCGGGAGGGGGACCAATCAGCCCCAGCATTTT
CASSPGRGTNQPQHF
>TRBV7-9|TRBJ2-1|TRBD1|.
TGTGCCAGCAGCCGACAGGGATCCTACAATGAGCAGTTCTTC
CASSRQGSYNEQFF
>TRBV6-1|TRBJ2-2|.|.
TGTGCCAGCATTCCACATAACACCGGGGAGCTGTTTTTT
CASIPHNTGELFF
>TRBV7-2|TRBJ2-5|.|.
TGTGCCAGCAGCTTAGAATTGGCGGAGACCCAGTACTTC
CASSLELAETQYF
>TRBV7-2|TRBJ2-7|.|.
TGTGCCAGCAGCTTGGCTCTTTCATCAGTAAGCTCCTACGAGCAGTACTTC
CASSLALSSVSSYEQYF
>TRBV7-3|TRBJ2-1|TRBD1|once
TGTGCCAGCAGCTCCGAAACCAACCCGGGACAGGGGGGTTTGTTCTTC
CASSSETNPGQGGLFF
>TRBV4-3|TRBJ2-7|TRBD2|.
TGCGCCAGCAGCCCATCCAGAAGCGGGAGGTACGAGCAGTACTTC
CASSPSRSGRYEQYF
>TRBV7-3|TRBJ2-1|TRBD2|once
TGTGCCAGCAGACCTCGACGCCGAATGGACGGGACTAGAGTTCGTGAGCAGTTCTTC
CASRPRRRMDGTRVREQFF
>TRBV2|TRBJ2-4|TRBD1|.
TGTGCCAGCAGCGCACTGACAGGGACCCCGGGAAACATTCAGTACTTC
CASSALTGTPGNIQYF
>TRBV18|TRBJ2-7|.|.
TGTGCCAGCTCCCACGACCCGACGGGCGAGCAGTACTTC
CASSHDPTGEQYF
>TRBV28|TRBJ2-3|TRBD2|.
TGTGCCAGCAGGACCGCTCGCCTAGCGGGAGGTTCCGATACGCAGTATTTT
CASRTARLAGGSDTQYF
>TRBV2|TRBJ2-5|.|.
TGTGCCAGCAGTGATGGGCGGGCCCAAGAGACCCAGTACTTC
CASSDGRAQETQYF
>TRBV6-1|TRBJ2-3|TRBD2|.
TGTGCCAGCAGTGTGGGACTAGCGGGACCCACAGATACGCAGTATTTT
CASSVGLAGPTDTQYF
>TRBV6-1|TRBJ1-6|TRBD1|.
TGTGCCAGCAGGGTGACAGGGGTTAATTCACCCCTCCACTTT
CASRVTGVNSPLHF
>TRBV14|TRBJ2-1|TRBD2|few
TGTGCCAGCAGCCAAGATCGACTAGCGGGATTGGATGAGCAGTTCTTC
CASSQDRLAGLDEQFF